What follows are 19 T cell receptor beta chains derived from one specimen sequenced in a study of Tregs in tolerant kidney transplant recipients. Libraries were prepared by immunoSEQ multiplex PCR; TCRdb keeps only in-frame clonotypes and omits some of them. In all, the sample yields 31,000 or so clones. Source: CD8+ T cells from blood, taken before the transplant. These receptors were taken from a human donor who received a combined kidney and bone marrow transplant.

In the case of this clone: The missing CDR3 end, 3 residues past where the read stops, is filled in from the germline J gene. The rearrangement uses TRBV2 and TRBJ2-7; 7 bases line up with TRBD1. Losses at the gene ends were 8 bases for V and 2 bases for J; bases not matched to a gene: 3. The CDR3 runs to 12 residues. Germline values: CDR1 SNHLY, CDR2 FYNNEI. The CDR3 protein is CASRDRAYEQYF. The sequenced part of the CDR3 DNA is TGTGCCAGCCGGGACAGAGCCTACGAG.

About this clone itself: The read ends 3 residues shy of where the CDR3 ends; the end is completed using the germline J gene. Other DNA sequences in this specimen translate into the identical CDR3. V usage is TRBV5-1 and J usage is TRBJ2-7, with D possibly matching TRBD2 (7 bases). V lost 4 bases to trimming and J lost 1 base, with 9 bases between them. The CDR3 has 13 residues. The germline V gene has CDR1 SGHRS and CDR2 YFSETQ. The CDR3 DNA, read in part, is TGCGCCAGCAGCAGGGGGGGATCCTACGAG. This encodes CASSRGGSYE. The full CDR3 protein is CASSRGGSYEQYF.

To note about this clone: The CDR3 is cut off 3 residues early in the read; its end comes from the germline J gene. The V and J genes are TRBV29-1 and TRBJ2-7; a weak D match, TRBD1 (6 bases). The CDR3 totals 14 residues. Trimming shortened V by 3 bases and J by 2 bases, and 14 bases separated the two germline ends. From germline, CDR1 is SQVTM and CDR2 ANQGSEA. The CDR3 here is CSVEGAKPTYEQYF. Incomplete CDR3 DNA: TGCAGCGTTGAGGGGGCAAAGCCAACCTACGAG.

Note on this clone: The CDR3 end lies 3 residues beyond the end of the read and is filled in from the germline J gene. The V gene is TRBV7-3, the J gene TRBJ1-3, with 10 bases identical to TRBD1. V lost 5 bases, J lost 0 bases, and 4 bases stayed unmatched. The CDR3 totals 16 residues. Germline V gene lookup returns CDR1 SGHTA and CDR2 FQGTGA. Incomplete CDR3 DNA: TGTGCCAGCAGCGCGACAGGGGGCGGCTCTGGAAACACC. Translated, it gives CASSATGGGSGNT. The entire CDR3 protein is CASSATGGGSGNTIYF. The full variable domain, in which reference TRBV7-3 and TRBJ1-3 provide the parts outside the CDR3, is GAGVSQTPSNKVTEKGKYVELRCDPISGHTALYWYRQSLGQGPEFLIYFQGTGAADDSGLPNDRFFAVRPEGSVSTLKIQRTERGDSAVYLCASSATGGGSGNTIYFGEGSWLTVV.

To note about this clone: The read ends 3 residues before the CDR3 terminus; that terminus is restored from the germline J gene. The chain is built from TRBV30 and TRBJ1-2; 10 nucleotides agree with TRBD1. J gave up 4 bases and V 3 bases, and 2 bases lay outside the gene matches. CDR1 and CDR2 from the germline V gene are GTSNPN and SVGIG (reference sequence). CDR3 length: 13 amino acids. CDR3 in amino acids: CAWRDRGIYGYTF. The covered CDR3 bases are TGTGCCTGGAGGGACAGGGGGATCTATGGC.

In the case of this clone: The read falls 3 residues short of the CDR3 end, and the missing part is taken from the germline J gene. The chain employs TRBV30 and TRBJ2-3; 10 nucleotides match TRBD1. Germline CDR1 is GTSNPN and CDR2 is SVGIG (reference sequence). The CDR3 is 14 amino acids. The ends lost 5 bases at V and 1 base at J; junction bases unmatched: 3. The part of the CDR3 DNA that was read is TGTGCCTGGGACGGGACAGGGGGCACAGATACG. This encodes CAWDGTGGTDT. The full CDR3 protein reads CAWDGTGGTDTQYF. Full variable domain (rest looked up from reference TRBV30 and TRBJ2-3): SQTIHQWPATLVQPVGSPLSLECTVEGTSNPNLYWYRQAAGRGLQLLFYSVGIGQISSEVPQNLSASRPQDRQFILSSKKLLLSDSGFYLCAWDGTGGTDTQYFGPGTRLTVL.

As to this clone: The CDR3 end is not reached by the read, which stops 3 residues before it; the germline J gene fills it in. V usage is TRBV7-9 and J usage is TRBJ2-5; 7 positions agree with TRBD1. Germline V gene sequence: CDR1 SEHNR, CDR2 FQNEAQ (reference sequence). The CDR3 is 14 residues long. The J segment lost 3 bases and the V segment lost 2 bases, leaving 3 bases of the junction unmatched. CDR3 sequence reads: CASSLPDRKETQYF. The CDR3 DNA, read in part, is TGTGCCAGCAGCTTACCGGACAGGAAAGAGACC.

Comments on this clone: Read coverage stops 3 residues before the CDR3 terminus; the germline J gene supplies the remainder. The V gene is TRBV4-2, the J gene TRBJ2-1, with 12 bases identical to TRBD2. Germline V CDR1 and CDR2: LGHNA, YNFKEQ. J gave up 8 bases and V 3 bases, and 23 bases lay outside the gene matches. The CDR3 length is 21 residues. CDR3 DNA, as far as it was read: TGTGCCAGCAGCCATTTAGGGGAGGTATTGACTAGCGGGAGTTTTGTTTATGAG. Its protein is CASSHLGEVLTSGSFVYE. The CDR3 in its entirety is CASSHLGEVLTSGSFVYEQFF.

As regards this clone: Read coverage stops 3 residues before the CDR3 terminus; the germline J gene supplies the remainder. V gene TRBV29-1 combines with J gene TRBJ2-7; the D gene is possibly TRBD2 (6 bases). Per germline, CDR1 SQVTM and CDR2 ANQGSEA. The CDR3 runs to 12 residues. V shed 0 bases and J shed 6 bases, with 9 bases lying between them. The CDR3 spells CSVEDAGFEQYF. Incomplete CDR3 DNA: TGCAGCGTTGAAGACGCGGGGTTCGAG.

CDR3 sequence: CASSWGASGSYEQYF. The sequenced part of the CDR3 DNA is TGTGCCAGCAGCTGGGGGGCTAGCGGGAGCTACGAG. The chain is built from TRBV5-4 and TRBJ2-7; 10 nucleotides line up with TRBD2. The read ends 3 residues before the CDR3 terminus; that terminus is restored from the germline J gene. The ends lost 3 bases at V and 3 bases at J; junction bases unmatched: 6. The germline V gene encodes CDR1 SGHNT and CDR2 YYREEE (reference sequence). The CDR3 has 15 amino acids.

The CDR3 region is CASSAELNGYTF. The covered CDR3 bases are TGTGCCAGCAGCGCTGAACTAAATGGC. The chain is built from TRBV7-9 and TRBJ1-2; D is uncertain. Read coverage stops 3 residues before the CDR3 terminus; the germline J gene supplies the remainder. Per the germline V gene, CDR1 is SEHNR and CDR2 is FQNEAQ (reference sequence). Trimming stripped 5 bases from V and 6 bases from J, with 10 bases between. The length of the CDR3 is 12 residues.

Here the CDR3 reads CASSLNPGLAGYNEQFF. CDR3 DNA, as far as it was read: TGTGCCAGCAGCTTAAACCCAGGACTAGCGGGGTACAATGAG. The V and J genes are TRBV7-3 and TRBJ2-1; 12 nucleotides align to TRBD2. The missing CDR3 end, 3 residues past where the read stops, is filled in from the germline J gene. Germline CDR1 and CDR2: SGHTA and FQGTGA. Losses at the gene ends were 1 base for V and 4 bases for J; bases not matched to a gene: 5. The CDR3 loop spans 17 amino acids.

As concerns this clone: The read stops 3 residues short of the end of the CDR3; the missing end is completed from the germline J gene. The V and J genes are TRBV2 and TRBJ1-2, with a tentative D call TRBD1 (5 bases). Germline V gene sequence: CDR1 SNHLY, CDR2 FYNNEI. The CDR3 runs 16 residues. The CDR3 bases that were read are TGTGCCAGCAGTGAAAACGCGATAGGCAGGGCGTGGGGC. Translated: CASSENAIGRAWG. In full, the CDR3 reads CASSENAIGRAWGYTF.

A remark on this clone: The sequence runs out 3 residues before the end of the CDR3; the remainder is reconstructed from the germline J gene. The chain joins TRBV7-8 to TRBJ2-3, with 9 bases fitting TRBD2. Germline assignment: CDR1 SGHVS and CDR2 FQNEAQ. This CDR3 is 16 amino acids long. The V segment lost 1 base and the J segment 5 bases; nucleotides outside the gene matches: 7. Incomplete CDR3 DNA: TGTGCCAGCAGCTTAGATCCTAGCGGGAACGTAGATACG. It codes for CASSLDPSGNVDT. The entire CDR3 is CASSLDPSGNVDTQYF.

Comments on this clone: The read is 3 residues too short to cover the CDR3 end, so that end is filled in from the germline J gene. This rearrangement joins TRBV9 to TRBJ2-1; 10 bases line up with TRBD2. Germline V gene data show CDR1 as SGDLS and CDR2 as YYNGEE. V gave up 0 bases and J gave up 6 bases; unmatched junction bases: 3. This CDR3 has 15 residues. This CDR3 is CASSVGASGSNEQFF. Partial CDR3 DNA: TGTGCCAGCAGCGTAGGGGCTAGCGGGAGCAATGAG.

As to this clone: The CDR3 end falls 3 residues outside the read, so it is completed with the germline J gene. The V gene is TRBV6-2 or TRBV6-3, the J gene TRBJ2-5; 10 bases fit TRBD2. Germline V gene lookup returns CDR1 MNHEY and CDR2 SVGEGT. The CDR3 covers 17 residues. Trimming cost V 2 bases and J 4 bases; bases outside gene matches: 10. The CDR3 spells CASSYGLAGALSETQYF. CDR3 DNA, as far as it was read: TGTGCCAGCAGTTACGGTCTAGCGGGAGCACTGTCAGAGACC.

The DNA read from the CDR3 is TGTGCCAGTAGAAGGACAGGGGGCTCCTACGAG. It codes for CASRRTGGSYE. The full CDR3 protein reads CASRRTGGSYEQYF. The chain combines TRBV19 with TRBJ2-7, with 10 bases identical to TRBD1. The read ends 3 residues early relative to the CDR3; the germline J gene fills the gap. The CDR3 covers 14 residues. The germline CDR1 and CDR2 sequences are LNHDA and SQIVND (reference sequence). Trimming took 6 bases from V and 0 from J; bases not matched to a gene: 2.

CDR3 sequence: CASSLAGGRAGDTQYF. The CDR3 DNA, read in part, is TGTGCCAGCAGCTTAGCGGGCGGGAGGGCCGGGGATACG. The chain uses TRBV7-6 and TRBJ2-3; 9 bases are shared with TRBD2. From the germline J gene comes the end of the CDR3, since the read stops 3 residues before it. The CDR3 runs to 16 residues. With V trimmed by 0 bases and J by 6 bases, 7 bases remained unmatched. CDR1 SGHVS and CDR2 FNYEAQ come from the germline V gene.

Concerning this clone: The read ends 3 residues before the CDR3 terminus; that terminus is restored from the germline J gene. V gene TRBV10-1 combines with J gene TRBJ2-4; D is possibly TRBD2 (5 bases). The CDR3 runs to 16 residues. V was cut by 3 bases and J by 0 bases, with 12 bases left in between. CDR1 is WNHNN, CDR2 SYGVQD, per germline (reference sequence). CDR3 bases read: TGCGCCAGCAGTGAACCCCGCGGGCAAGCCAAAAACATT. It is translated as CASSEPRGQAKNI. The entire CDR3 is CASSEPRGQAKNIQYF.